The clone carrying this T cell receptor (beta chain) was seen ten or more times. No antigen is known for it. This record belongs to a study of T cell repertoires in cytomegalovirus infection. Germline CDR1 SGHTA, CDR2 FQGNSA. After removal of 1 base from V and 8 bases from J, the junction contained 6 bases not matched to a gene. This CDR3 contains 14 residues. A single record per CDR3 protein comes from TCRdb applying MiXCR to the reads. The sample comprises approximately 120,000 distinct CDR3 sequences, under 30% of which are singletons, and 80% to 90% rests with the top ten. Whole-study results and caveats: The cumulative frequency of public TCR beta families distinguished individuals who carried CMV together with the relevant HLA. The study found HLA-C-restricted CMV-specific TCR beta clonotypes dominating the ex vivo response.

This receptor was obtained from a human donor in good health (CMV status not recorded). Some clones in this sample may be carry-over from other donors' samples. The input for sequencing was CD8+ T cells from cultured PBMCs, taken from culture after CMV antigen stimulation. This sequence joins TRBV7-2 and TRBJ1-2; 8 positions match TRBD1. The CDR3: CASSLGTGLLGYTF. The CDR3 nucleotides are TGTGCCAGCAGCTTAGGGACAGGGTTGCTGGGCTACACCTTC.